This TCR beta chain is from a study of T cells in Graves' hyperthyroidism and ophthalmopathy. The study, taken as a whole, reports: Before onset, by a median of 6.5 months, the model predicted ophthalmopathy.

Regions amplified from RNA transcripts were the TCR beta CDR3 regions. During a first-round RT-PCR of the TCR CDR3, the HTBI primer set was used. TCRdb fed the multiplex PCR reads into MiXCR, producing one record per CDR3 protein. The sample has about 420,000 distinct CDR3 sequences, about an eighth seen once. The V end was cut by 1 base, the J end by 4 bases, with 13 bases between. The CDR3 is 15 amino acids. CDR1 LNHNV and CDR2 YYDKDF come from the germline V gene (reference sequence). Absent ophthalmopathy progression within 18 months defined stable Graves' hyperthyroidism. With respect to this clonotype: Antigen: not known.

Sequenced input: blood. The chain carries TRBV15 and TRBJ1-2; a possible D gene is TRBD1 (6 bases). This TCR came from a woman in her late teens or twenties with Graves' hyperthyroidism. The CDR3 is CATSRGEQGFYGYTF. The CDR3 region has the DNA TGTGCCACCAGCAGAGGAGAACAGGGCTTCTATGGCTACACCTTC. Together with reference TRBV15 and TRBJ1-2, the CDR3 gives the full variable domain: DAMVIQNPRYQVTQFGKPVTLSCSQTLNHNVMYWYQQKSSQAPKLLFHYYDKDFNNEADTPDNFQSRRPNTSFCFLDIRSPGLGDTAMYLCATSRGEQGFYGYTFGSGTRLTVV.